Listed below are T cell receptor beta chains from one sample, sequenced in a study of T cell responses to AZD1222 COVID-19 vaccine. The table came from immunoSEQ multiplex PCR; TCRdb's copy has only in-frame clones and leaves some out. The table includes over 110,000 clones, under 90% detected once. The starting material was peripheral blood, obtained 28 days after the second AZD1222 dose. These receptor sequences come from an adult who received the AZD1222 COVID-19 vaccine. The CDR3 runs from the conserved cysteine through the conserved F or W. The D gene is left open where the match is weak. Some rows mark clone size as missing; the rest say once, few, many or name a class of expanded clone.

clone size: .; V gene: TRBV14; D gene: .; J gene: TRBJ1-4; CDR3 protein: CASSQVLGGTEKLFF; CDR3 DNA: TGTGCCAGCAGCCAAGTGCTAGGGGGGACTGAAAAACTGTTTTTT
clone size: .; V gene: TRBV9; D gene: .; J gene: TRBJ2-1; CDR3 protein: CASSETGTGVNEQFF; CDR3 DNA: TGTGCCAGCAGCGAAACCGGGACCGGGGTAAATGAGCAGTTCTTC
clone size: .; V gene: TRBV6-6; D gene: TRBD2; J gene: TRBJ2-7; CDR3 protein: CASSYSGTSGYEQYF; CDR3 DNA: TGTGCCAGCAGTTACTCCGGGACTAGTGGCTACGAGCAGTACTTC
clone size: .; V gene: TRBV6-5; D gene: TRBD2; J gene: TRBJ2-1; CDR3 protein: CASSSWGGNNEQFF; CDR3 DNA: TGTGCCAGCAGTTCTTGGGGGGGTAACAATGAGCAGTTCTTC
clone size: .; V gene: TRBV28; D gene: TRBD2; J gene: TRBJ2-5; CDR3 protein: CASSGPGTSVPYF; CDR3 DNA: TGTGCCAGCAGTGGACCCGGGACTAGCGTTCCGTACTTC
clone size: once; V gene: TRBV19; D gene: TRBD1; J gene: TRBJ1-5; CDR3 protein: CASSEGGSQPQHF; CDR3 DNA: TGTGCCAGTAGCGAAGGGGGCAGTCAGCCCCAGCATTTT
clone size: .; V gene: TRBV6-1; D gene: .; J gene: TRBJ2-3; CDR3 protein: CASSEWGILADTQYF; CDR3 DNA: TGTGCCAGCAGTGAATGGGGGATTTTGGCAGATACGCAGTATTTT
clone size: .; V gene: TRBV25-1; D gene: .; J gene: TRBJ1-2; CDR3 protein: CASSEELTYGYTF; CDR3 DNA: TGTGCCAGCAGTGAAGAGTTAACCTATGGCTACACCTTC
clone size: .; V gene: TRBV4-1; D gene: .; J gene: TRBJ1-3; CDR3 protein: CASSQGAAWTDGNTIYF; CDR3 DNA: TGCGCCAGCAGCCAAGGAGCAGCCTGGACGGATGGAAACACCATATATTTT
clone size: .; V gene: TRBV25-1; D gene: TRBD2; J gene: TRBJ2-1; CDR3 protein: CASSEPAGTSYNEQFF; CDR3 DNA: TGTGCCAGCAGTGAACCCGCTGGGACTAGCTACAATGAGCAGTTCTTC
clone size: .; V gene: TRBV28; D gene: TRBD1; J gene: TRBJ1-6; CDR3 protein: CASSFGQGENSPLHF; CDR3 DNA: TGTGCCAGCAGTTTCGGACAGGGTGAGAATTCACCCCTCCACTTT
clone size: .; V gene: TRBV2; D gene: .; J gene: TRBJ1-2; CDR3 protein: CASSEGARDYGYTF; CDR3 DNA: TGTGCCAGCAGTGAGGGGGCACGGGACTATGGCTACACCTTC
clone size: .; V gene: TRBV28; D gene: .; J gene: TRBJ1-1; CDR3 protein: CASSLDWGGTEAFF; CDR3 DNA: TGTGCCAGCAGCCTAGATTGGGGGGGCACTGAAGCTTTCTTT
clone size: .; V gene: TRBV28; D gene: .; J gene: TRBJ1-5; CDR3 protein: CASSLQGNYQPQHF; CDR3 DNA: TGTGCCAGCAGTTTACAGGGGAATTATCAGCCCCAGCATTTT
clone size: .; V gene: TRBV7-8; D gene: TRBD2; J gene: TRBJ2-5; CDR3 protein: CASSSGPSGRTETQYF; CDR3 DNA: TGTGCCAGCAGCTCCGGCCCGAGCGGGAGGACCGAGACCCAGTACTTC
clone size: .; V gene: TRBV2; D gene: .; J gene: TRBJ2-2; CDR3 protein: CASSAVSRGELFF; CDR3 DNA: TGTGCCAGCAGTGCGGTGTCCAGAGGGGAGCTGTTTTTT
clone size: .; V gene: TRBV10-3; D gene: TRBD1; J gene: TRBJ2-1; CDR3 protein: CAIGNAGGLNEQFF; CDR3 DNA: TGTGCCATCGGTAACGCAGGGGGCTTGAATGAGCAGTTCTTC
clone size: .; V gene: TRBV2; D gene: .; J gene: TRBJ2-6; CDR3 protein: CASSPEGVDGANVLTF; CDR3 DNA: TGTGCCAGCAGCCCGGAGGGGGTCGATGGGGCCAACGTCCTGACTTTC
clone size: .; V gene: TRBV27; D gene: TRBD1; J gene: TRBJ2-1; CDR3 protein: CASTPTGGHLSREQFF; CDR3 DNA: TGTGCCAGCACCCCGACAGGGGGACACCTATCTCGTGAGCAGTTCTTC
clone size: .; V gene: TRBV2; D gene: .; J gene: TRBJ2-3; CDR3 protein: CASRGPDTQYF; CDR3 DNA: TGTGCCAGCAGGGGACCAGATACGCAGTATTTT
clone size: .; V gene: TRBV24-1; D gene: .; J gene: TRBJ1-5; CDR3 protein: CAIEGVNQPQHF; CDR3 DNA: TGTGCCATTGAAGGGGTCAATCAGCCCCAGCATTTT
clone size: .; V gene: TRBV19; D gene: .; J gene: TRBJ1-2; CDR3 protein: CASSMTFSDRNYGYTF; CDR3 DNA: TGTGCCAGTAGTATGACATTTTCAGACCGTAACTATGGCTACACCTTC
clone size: .; V gene: TRBV19; D gene: .; J gene: TRBJ1-1; CDR3 protein: CASAGTLNTEAFF; CDR3 DNA: TGTGCCAGTGCCGGGACTTTGAACACTGAAGCTTTCTTT
clone size: few; V gene: TRBV6-1; D gene: .; J gene: TRBJ1-3; CDR3 protein: CASSEARRGNTIYF; CDR3 DNA: TGTGCCAGCAGTGAAGCGCGTCGGGGAAACACCATATATTTT
clone size: .; V gene: TRBV28; D gene: .; J gene: TRBJ1-1; CDR3 protein: CASSLGFMNTEAFF; CDR3 DNA: TGTGCCAGCAGTTTAGGCTTCATGAACACTGAAGCTTTCTTT
clone size: .; V gene: TRBV30; D gene: .; J gene: TRBJ2-1; CDR3 protein: CAGGYTYNEQFF; CDR3 DNA: TGTGCCGGGGGTTACACCTACAATGAGCAGTTCTTC
clone size: .; V gene: TRBV3-1/TRBV3-2; D gene: .; J gene: TRBJ2-5; CDR3 protein: CASSHRVIQETQYF; CDR3 DNA: TGTGCCAGCAGCCACAGGGTAATTCAAGAGACCCAGTACTTC
clone size: .; V gene: TRBV28; D gene: .; J gene: TRBJ1-4; CDR3 protein: CASSSSPTEKLFF; CDR3 DNA: TGTGCCAGCAGTTCCTCACCGACGGAAAAACTGTTTTTT
clone size: .; V gene: TRBV30; D gene: .; J gene: TRBJ1-3; CDR3 protein: CAWSVRTSNTIYF; CDR3 DNA: TGTGCCTGGAGTGTACGAACTTCAAACACCATATATTTT
clone size: .; V gene: TRBV5-4; D gene: TRBD1; J gene: TRBJ1-4; CDR3 protein: CASSANRGRDEKLFF; CDR3 DNA: TGTGCCAGCAGCGCGAACAGGGGGCGTGATGAAAAACTGTTTTTT
clone size: .; V gene: TRBV3-1/TRBV3-2; D gene: .; J gene: TRBJ2-2; CDR3 protein: CASKLLVNTGELFF; CDR3 DNA: TGTGCCAGCAAACTGTTAGTCAACACCGGGGAGCTGTTTTTT
clone size: .; V gene: TRBV28; D gene: TRBD1; J gene: TRBJ1-3; CDR3 protein: CASSLGDRGAGNTIYF; CDR3 DNA: TGTGCCAGCAGTCTCGGGGACAGGGGCGCTGGAAACACCATATATTTT
clone size: .; V gene: TRBV6-5; D gene: .; J gene: TRBJ2-3; CDR3 protein: CASSWGSGGTDTQYF; CDR3 DNA: TGTGCCAGCAGTTGGGGGTCGGGGGGCACAGATACGCAGTATTTT
clone size: .; V gene: TRBV6-2/TRBV6-3; D gene: .; J gene: TRBJ2-1; CDR3 protein: CASSYNRLNEQFF; CDR3 DNA: TGTGCCAGCAGTTACAACAGGTTGAATGAGCAGTTCTTC
clone size: .; V gene: TRBV27; D gene: TRBD1; J gene: TRBJ1-4; CDR3 protein: CASSPGDRGVTNEKLFF; CDR3 DNA: TGTGCCAGCAGTCCGGGGGACAGGGGAGTCACTAATGAAAAACTGTTTTTT
clone size: .; V gene: TRBV3-1/TRBV3-2; D gene: TRBD2; J gene: TRBJ2-7; CDR3 protein: CASSRSGAHSYEQYF; CDR3 DNA: TGTGCCAGCAGCCGTAGCGGGGCACATTCCTACGAGCAGTACTTC
clone size: .; V gene: TRBV24-1; D gene: .; J gene: TRBJ2-1; CDR3 protein: CATSDPKLGARVNEQFF; CDR3 DNA: TGTGCCACCAGTGACCCTAAACTAGGGGCCAGGGTGAATGAGCAGTTCTTC
clone size: .; V gene: TRBV30; D gene: .; J gene: TRBJ1-4; CDR3 protein: CAWNFRAEKLFF; CDR3 DNA: TGTGCCTGGAATTTTCGCGCTGAAAAACTGTTTTTT
clone size: .; V gene: TRBV7-2; D gene: .; J gene: TRBJ1-5; CDR3 protein: CASSLASGIWNQPQHF; CDR3 DNA: TGTGCCAGCAGCTTAGCGTCAGGAATATGGAATCAGCCCCAGCATTTT
clone size: .; V gene: TRBV9; D gene: TRBD1; J gene: TRBJ2-2; CDR3 protein: CASSVQTGTGITGELFF; CDR3 DNA: TGTGCCAGCAGCGTACAAACCGGGACAGGGATTACCGGGGAGCTGTTTTTT
clone size: .; V gene: TRBV10-2; D gene: .; J gene: TRBJ2-1; CDR3 protein: CASSGWQNNEQFF; CDR3 DNA: TGCGCCAGCAGTGGGTGGCAGAACAATGAGCAGTTCTTC
clone size: few; V gene: TRBV7-3; D gene: TRBD1; J gene: TRBJ1-4; CDR3 protein: CASSRPTGQERIGEKLFF; CDR3 DNA: TGTGCCAGCAGTAGGCCAACGGGACAGGAGCGAATCGGGGAAAAACTGTTTTTT
clone size: .; V gene: TRBV29-1; D gene: TRBD1; J gene: TRBJ1-2; CDR3 protein: CSAIPGQAHHDTNYGYTF; CDR3 DNA: TGCAGCGCGATACCGGGACAGGCTCACCACGATACCAACTATGGCTACACCTTC
clone size: .; V gene: TRBV15; D gene: TRBD1; J gene: TRBJ2-1; CDR3 protein: CATSSDRGRNEQFF; CDR3 DNA: TGTGCCACCAGCAGTGACAGGGGGCGGAATGAGCAGTTCTTC
clone size: .; V gene: TRBV27; D gene: .; J gene: TRBJ1-1; CDR3 protein: CASSRTRGMNTEAFF; CDR3 DNA: TGTGCCAGCAGTCGCACGCGGGGAATGAACACTGAAGCTTTCTTT
clone size: .; V gene: TRBV4-1; D gene: .; J gene: TRBJ1-4; CDR3 protein: CASSPRPTGTTNEKLFF; CDR3 DNA: TGCGCCAGCAGTCCACGGCCTACAGGGACGACTAATGAAAAACTGTTTTTT
clone size: .; V gene: TRBV28; D gene: .; J gene: TRBJ2-3; CDR3 protein: CASSPGFVVDTQYF; CDR3 DNA: TGTGCCAGCAGTCCCGGGTTTGTGGTAGATACGCAGTATTTT
clone size: .; V gene: TRBV7-8; D gene: .; J gene: TRBJ1-1; CDR3 protein: CASSPFLARGVHTEAFF; CDR3 DNA: TGTGCCAGCAGCCCCTTTTTGGCCCGGGGGGTACACACTGAAGCTTTCTTT